This T cell receptor (beta chain) is from a study of cytomegalovirus exposure and HLA in healthy donors. Study context: Tens of millions of unique TCRs from HLA-typed donors were held in an early release of data. The study, taken as a whole, reports: For TCR beta chains, V- and J-gene trimming was later linked to a missense DCLRE1C variant. Later work found most CMV-associated TCR beta chains apparently HLA-restricted.

About this clone itself: Its antigen is unidentified.

The PCR employed 60 Vbeta primers together with 13 Jbeta primers. Libraries were prepared by immunoSEQ multiplex PCR; TCRdb keeps only in-frame clonotypes and omits some of them. The sample has 95,000 to 100,000 clones, less than 80% seen once. Though probably carrying unrecorded immune exposures, donors were nominally healthy at sampling. The V segment lost 4 bases and the J segment 4 bases; nucleotides outside the gene matches: 8. The CDR3 runs 15 residues. Germline lookup yields CDR1 SGHRS and CDR2 YFSETQ. Sequencing was carried out using PBMCs. The receptor's source is a man aged 35 to 55 in good health and CMV-seronegative. This chain connects TRBV5-1 to TRBJ2-5; TRBD1 matches 9 bases. CDR3 nucleotide sequence: TGCGCCAGCAGCCCACTTGGGACAGGGTTAGAGACCCAGTACTTC. Its protein is CASSPLGTGLETQYF. The variable domain in full, with the rest retrieved from reference TRBV5-1 and TRBJ2-5, is KAGVTQTPRYLIKTRGQQVTLSCSPISGHRSVSWYQQTPGQGLQFLFEYFSETQRNKGNFPGRFSGRQFSNSRSEMNVSTLELGDSALYLCASSPLGTGLETQYFGPGTRLLVL.